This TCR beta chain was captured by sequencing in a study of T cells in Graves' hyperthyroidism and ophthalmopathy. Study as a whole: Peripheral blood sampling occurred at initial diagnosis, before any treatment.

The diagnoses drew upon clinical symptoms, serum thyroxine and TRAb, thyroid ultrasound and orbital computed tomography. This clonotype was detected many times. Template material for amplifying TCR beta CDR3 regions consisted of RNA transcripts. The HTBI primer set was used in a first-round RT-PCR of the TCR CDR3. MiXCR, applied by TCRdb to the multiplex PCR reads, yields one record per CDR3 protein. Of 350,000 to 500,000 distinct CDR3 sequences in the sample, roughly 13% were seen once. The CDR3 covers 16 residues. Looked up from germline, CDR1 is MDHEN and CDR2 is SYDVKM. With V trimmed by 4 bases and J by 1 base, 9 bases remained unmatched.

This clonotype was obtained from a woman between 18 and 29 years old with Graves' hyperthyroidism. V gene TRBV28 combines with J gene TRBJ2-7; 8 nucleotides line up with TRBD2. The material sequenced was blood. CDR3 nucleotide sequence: TGTGCCAGCAGTTCATATAGCGGGGACCCTTCCTACGAGCAGTACTTC. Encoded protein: CASSSYSGDPSYEQYF.